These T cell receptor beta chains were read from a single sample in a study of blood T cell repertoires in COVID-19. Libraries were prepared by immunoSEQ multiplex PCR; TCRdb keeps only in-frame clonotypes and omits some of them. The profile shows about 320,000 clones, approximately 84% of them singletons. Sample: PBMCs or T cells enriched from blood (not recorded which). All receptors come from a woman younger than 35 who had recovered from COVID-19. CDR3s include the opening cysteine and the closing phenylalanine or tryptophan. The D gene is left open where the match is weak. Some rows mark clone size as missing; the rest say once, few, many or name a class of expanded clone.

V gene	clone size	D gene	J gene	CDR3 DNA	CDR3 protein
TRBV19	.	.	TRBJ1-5	TGTGCCAGTAGTAAACAGGGTGATCAGCCCCAGCATTTT	CASSKQGDQPQHF
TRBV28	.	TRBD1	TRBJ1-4	TGTGCCAGCAGTTCTGAACAGGGGAGGCATGAAAAACTGTTTTTT	CASSSEQGRHEKLFF
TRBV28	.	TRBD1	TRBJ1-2	TGTGCCAGCAGTCCCGGGACAGCCCTCGGTGGCTACACCTTC	CASSPGTALGGYTF
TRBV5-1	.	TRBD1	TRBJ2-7	TGCGCCAGCAGCAAGGGAAGGGACAGGGCCCTCTACGAGCAGTACTTC	CASSKGRDRALYEQYF
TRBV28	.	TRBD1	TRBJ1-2	TGTGCCAGCAGTCCACTCAGTGTCCCTTCAGGGAAGGGGGCCTATGGCTACACCTTC	CASSPLSVPSGKGAYGYTF
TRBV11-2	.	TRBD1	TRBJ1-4	TGTGCCAGCAGCTTGGGCAGGGGGAATGAAAAACTGTTTTTT	CASSLGRGNEKLFF
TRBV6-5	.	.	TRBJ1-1	TGTGCCAGCAGTTCGGGGGAAGCTGAAGCTTTCTTT	CASSSGEAEAFF
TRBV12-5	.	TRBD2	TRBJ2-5	TGTGCTAGTGGTCTCGGGGCTAGCGGGGGGCCCCAAGAGACCCAGTACTTC	CASGLGASGGPQETQYF
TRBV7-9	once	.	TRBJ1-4	TGTGCCTCACAGGGTCCCGCTAATGAAAAACTGTTTTTT	CASQGPANEKLFF
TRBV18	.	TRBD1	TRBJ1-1	TGTGCCAGCTCACGCATGCCGGGACAGATGAACACTGAAGCTTTCTTT	CASSRMPGQMNTEAFF
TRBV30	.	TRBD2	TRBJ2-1	TGTGCCTGGAGGATAGCGGGAGCCCCCAATGAGCAGTTCTTC	CAWRIAGAPNEQFF
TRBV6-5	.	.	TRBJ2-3	TGTGCCAGCCGAAGACCGTCGGAGGTGGATACGCAGTATTTT	CASRRPSEVDTQYF
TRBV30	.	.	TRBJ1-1	TGTGCCTGGAGTGCACTCCTTACTGAAGCTTTCTTT	CAWSALLTEAFF
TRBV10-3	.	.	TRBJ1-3	TGTGCCATCAGTGACAGGGGAAACACCATATATTTT	CAISDRGNTIYF
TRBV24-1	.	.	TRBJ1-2	TGTACCACTACTCCTTTGGATGGCTACACCTTC	CTTTPLDGYTF
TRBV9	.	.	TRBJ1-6	TGTGCCAGCAGCGTAGGGGGAGGGAATAATTCACCCCTCCACTTT	CASSVGGGNNSPLHF
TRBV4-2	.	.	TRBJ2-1	TGTGCCAGCAGCCAAGTGCGTCTAGCACGCAATGAGCAGTTCTTC	CASSQVRLARNEQFF
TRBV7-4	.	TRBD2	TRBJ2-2	TGTGCCAGCAGCCCGCCCGGGGGGGGATCCGGGGAGCTGTTTTTT	CASSPPGGGSGELFF
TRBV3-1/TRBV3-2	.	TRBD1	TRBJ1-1	TGTGCCAGCAGCCAAGCTACAGGGGGTGTTGAAGCTTTCTTT	CASSQATGGVEAFF
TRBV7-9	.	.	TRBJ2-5	TGTGCCAGCACCCTCCAGGGCCAAGAGACCCAGTACTTC	CASTLQGQETQYF
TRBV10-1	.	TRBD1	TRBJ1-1	TGCGCCAGCAGTGAGTCCAACAGGGGGGAGAACACTGAAGCTTTCTTT	CASSESNRGENTEAFF
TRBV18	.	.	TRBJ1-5	TGTGCCAGCTCCCACGGAGATCAGCCCCAGCATTTT	CASSHGDQPQHF
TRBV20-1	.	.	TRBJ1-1	TGCAGTGCTAGTAGGGACACGAACACTGAAGCTTTCTTT	CSASRDTNTEAFF
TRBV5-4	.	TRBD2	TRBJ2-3	TGTGCCAGCAGCCATAAAGCGGGGGCCACAGATACGCAGTATTTT	CASSHKAGATDTQYF
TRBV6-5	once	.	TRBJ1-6	TGTGCCAGCAAACCAGGGATAGAGAAGAATTCACCCCTCCACTTT	CASKPGIEKNSPLHF
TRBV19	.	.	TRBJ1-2	TGTGCCAGTAGTATGCAGGGCCTACCCCATGGCTACACCTTC	CASSMQGLPHGYTF
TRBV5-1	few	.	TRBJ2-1	TGCGCCAGCAGTAGCTCCGGGAGTACGAATGAGCAGTTCTTC	CASSSSGSTNEQFF
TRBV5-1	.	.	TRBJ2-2	TGCGCCAGCAGCTTTAGAGTAGGGGACACCGGGGAGCTGTTTTTT	CASSFRVGDTGELFF
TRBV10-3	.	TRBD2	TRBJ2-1	TGTGCCATCAGTGAGCGGCGACTAGCGGGAGGATCCTACAATGAGCAGTTCTTC	CAISERRLAGGSYNEQFF
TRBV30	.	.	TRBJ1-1	TGTGCCTGGAGGGAGTTCATGAACACTGAAGCTTTCTTT	CAWREFMNTEAFF
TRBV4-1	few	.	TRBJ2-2	TGCGCCAGCAGCCCTGCTCCAAGGGGATCGAACACCGGGGAGCTGTTTTTT	CASSPAPRGSNTGELFF
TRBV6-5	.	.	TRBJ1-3	TGTGCCAGCAGTTACAACAGGGACTCTGGAAACACCATATATTTT	CASSYNRDSGNTIYF
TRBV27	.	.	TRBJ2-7	TGTGCCAGCAGACCCAGGGCTGGATACTACGAGCAGTACTTC	CASRPRAGYYEQYF
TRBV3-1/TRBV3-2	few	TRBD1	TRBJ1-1	TGTGCCAGCAGCCTATCACAGGGGGGTAACACTGAAGCTTTCTTT	CASSLSQGGNTEAFF
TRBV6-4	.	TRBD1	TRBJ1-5	TGTGCCAGCAGCGAGGGGACAGGGGGCAATCAGCCCCAGCATTTT	CASSEGTGGNQPQHF
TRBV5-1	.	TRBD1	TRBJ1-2	TGCGCCAGCAGATCCGGACAGGGGACTTACTATGGCTACACCTTC	CASRSGQGTYYGYTF
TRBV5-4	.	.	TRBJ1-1	TGTGCCAGCAGCGACAGGCAGAGGAACACTGAAGCTTTCTTT	CASSDRQRNTEAFF
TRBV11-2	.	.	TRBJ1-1	TGTGCCAGCAGCTCTAACAGGGTTGGATTTCAAGCTTTCTTT	CASSSNRVGFQAFF
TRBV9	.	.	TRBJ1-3	TGTGCCAGCAGTTTGAAATCAGGGGAATCTGGAAACACCATATATTTT	CASSLKSGESGNTIYF
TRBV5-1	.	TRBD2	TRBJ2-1	TGCGCCAGCAGCCCTCAACGGGAGCGGGGGGCATACAATGAGCAGTTCTTC	CASSPQRERGAYNEQFF
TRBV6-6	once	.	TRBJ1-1	TGTGCCAGCAGTCCCTCTACGGGGGAGGCTTTCTTT	CASSPSTGEAFF
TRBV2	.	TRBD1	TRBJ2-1	TGTGCCAGCAGTGAAGGACAGGGGGTGATCCAGTTCTTC	CASSEGQGVIQFF
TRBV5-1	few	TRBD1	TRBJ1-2	TGCGCCAGCAGCCCGGGCCAGGGGGAAGGCTACACCTTC	CASSPGQGEGYTF
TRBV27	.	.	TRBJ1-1	TGTGCCAGCAGTCCGGAGATGAACACTGAAGCTTTCTTT	CASSPEMNTEAFF
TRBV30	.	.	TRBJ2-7	TGTGCCTGGAGTGGCACAGGGTCGACTTACTTC	CAWSGTGSTYF
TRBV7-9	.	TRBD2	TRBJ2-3	TGTGCCAGCAGCTTAGGTTCCAGCGGGAGGGTAGCAGATACGCAGTATTTT	CASSLGSSGRVADTQYF
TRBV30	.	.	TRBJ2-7	TGTGCCTGGAGTGTACGGACACGGCAGTACTTC	CAWSVRTRQYF
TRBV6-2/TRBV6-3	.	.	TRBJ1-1	TGTGCCAGCAGTTCGGGAAACATGAACACTGAAGCTTTCTTT	CASSSGNMNTEAFF
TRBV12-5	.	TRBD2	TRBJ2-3	TGTGCTAGTGGTTTTAGTCTAGCGGGCCGATTCACAGATACGCAGTATTTT	CASGFSLAGRFTDTQYF
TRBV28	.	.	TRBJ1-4	TGTGCCAGCAGTCTCTTACAGGTGGAAGAAAAACTGTTTTTT	CASSLLQVEEKLFF
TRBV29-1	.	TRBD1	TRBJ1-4	TGCAGCTTAGGACAGGGGGGAGAAAAACTGTTTTTT	CSLGQGGEKLFF
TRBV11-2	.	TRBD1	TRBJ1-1	TGTGCCAGCAGCTCGGGACAGGGCACTGAAGCTTTCTTT	CASSSGQGTEAFF
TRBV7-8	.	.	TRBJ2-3	TGTGCCAGCAGCTTAGCCCTGAGCGCAGATACGCAGTATTTT	CASSLALSADTQYF
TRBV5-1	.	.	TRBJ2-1	TGCGCCAGCAGCTCCCGTCCGGGACACCCCTCGGATGAGCAGTTCTTC	CASSSRPGHPSDEQFF
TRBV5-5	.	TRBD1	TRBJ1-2	TGTGCCAGCAGCTTGGGACAGGGGGCGGGTAGTGGCTACACCTTC	CASSLGQGAGSGYTF
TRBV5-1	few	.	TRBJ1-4	TGCGCCAGCAGCAAGCGCAGGGATTTGGATGAAAAACTGTTTTTT	CASSKRRDLDEKLFF
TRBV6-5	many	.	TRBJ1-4	TGTGCCAGCAGTTACTCGGGCAGGGTGGGGGAAAAACTGTTTTTT	CASSYSGRVGEKLFF